This is a list of T cell receptor beta chains from one sample in a study of blood T cell repertoires in COVID-19. Data came from immunoSEQ multiplex PCR; TCRdb stores just in-frame clones and leaves some out. The data contain roughly 230,000 clones, approximately 83% of them singletons. The sequenced sample was peripheral blood. These receptors were collected from a woman aged 45-60 years with acute or convalescent COVID-19. Both conserved end residues are part of each CDR3. The D gene is left open where the match is weak. Rows may omit the clone size; those that give it use once, few, many or a size class.

j_call d_call v_call clone_size cdr3_nt cdr3_aa
TRBJ2-2 TRBD1 TRBV29-1 once TGCAGCGTTGCTAAGGGTGGACAGGGGAACACCGGGGAGCTGTTTTTT CSVAKGGQGNTGELFF
TRBJ2-7 NA TRBV30 NA TGTGCCTGGAGTCGAGACAGCTACGAGCAGTACTTC CAWSRDSYEQYF
TRBJ2-2 TRBD1 TRBV5-1 few TGCGCCAGCAGTAGGGACAGACCGAACACCGGGGAGCTGTTTTTT CASSRDRPNTGELFF
TRBJ2-2 NA TRBV14 NA TGTGCCAGCAGCCATTTGGAAAGGGCTGGACATATCGGGGAGCTGTTTTTT CASSHLERAGHIGELFF
TRBJ2-5 TRBD2 TRBV3-1/TRBV3-2 NA TGTGCCAGCAGCCTGGGGGTAGCGGGGGGTCGTGATCAAGAGACCCAGTACTTC CASSLGVAGGRDQETQYF
TRBJ2-7 NA TRBV7-2 NA TGTGCCAGCTCCGGTCCTCCGAATTACTACGAGCAGTACTTC CASSGPPNYYEQYF
TRBJ1-2 TRBD1 TRBV24-1 once TGTGCCACCAGTGCAACGACAGGGGGACATGGCTACACCTTC CATSATTGGHGYTF
TRBJ2-7 TRBD2 TRBV10-1 NA TGCGCCAGCAGTGAAGGACTAGTGTACGAGCAGTACTTC CASSEGLVYEQYF
TRBJ1-2 NA TRBV6-1 NA TGTGCCAGCAGTGAAGCGCTAGTCCCTAACTATGGCTACACCTTC CASSEALVPNYGYTF
TRBJ2-1 TRBD2 TRBV27 NA TGTGCCAGCAGTTTTCCTCGACTAGCGGGAGGTCGGGAGCAGTTCTTC CASSFPRLAGGREQFF
TRBJ2-7 NA TRBV5-1 NA TGCGCTAGCAGCAATAGCGGATTCCCCTACGAGCAGTACTTC CASSNSGFPYEQYF
TRBJ2-7 NA TRBV5-1 NA TGCGCCAGCAGCTCGCTCATAAGCCCCTACGAGCAGTACTTC CASSSLISPYEQYF
TRBJ2-7 TRBD1 TRBV6-6 few TGTGCCAGCAGGTCCGCCGGGACAGGTGCTTACGAGCAGTACTTC CASRSAGTGAYEQYF
TRBJ1-1 NA TRBV27 NA TGTGCCAGCAGTAGGGGGAACACTGAAGTTTTCTTT CASSRGNTEVFF
TRBJ2-3 NA TRBV11-2 NA TGTGCCAGCAGCTTAGATTTGTTGGCACCGGGGGTGTATTTT CASSLDLLAPGVYF
TRBJ2-6 NA TRBV28 NA TGTGCCAGCAGTCCCCTCCTGCCAGGGGGGTCTGGGGCCAACGTCCTGACTTTC CASSPLLPGGSGANVLTF
TRBJ1-2 NA TRBV30 NA TGTGCCTGGACCCCGTTGCAGGGACAATACTATGGCTACACCTTC CAWTPLQGQYYGYTF
TRBJ2-1 NA TRBV6-5 once TGTGCCAGCAGTTCAGGGACTGACTACAATGAGCAGTTCTTC CASSSGTDYNEQFF
TRBJ1-1 NA TRBV6-5 NA TGTGCCAGCAGTTTAAGTGGGGAGGGGACTGAAGCTTTCTTT CASSLSGEGTEAFF
TRBJ1-1 NA TRBV5-1 few TGCGCCAGCAGCTTGGGAGTAGGGGGAGAAGCTTTCTTT CASSLGVGGEAFF
TRBJ2-7 TRBD2 TRBV11-3 NA TGTGCCAGCAGCCCGAGCGGGACCTTCTCCTACGAGCAGTACTTC CASSPSGTFSYEQYF
TRBJ1-6 NA TRBV12-3/TRBV12-4 NA TGTGCCAGCAGTTTAATGGGGGCCTACCTCCACTTT CASSLMGAYLHF
TRBJ2-3 TRBD1 TRBV29-1 few TGCAGCATGAGGGACAGGGGTCTCACAGATACGCAGTATTTT CSMRDRGLTDTQYF
TRBJ1-1 NA TRBV6-5 NA TGTGCCAGCAGTTACGGGACAGAAGCTTTCTTT CASSYGTEAFF
TRBJ2-5 NA TRBV28 NA TGTGCCAGCAGTCCTCGGACTACTCAAGAGACCCAGTACTTC CASSPRTTQETQYF
TRBJ1-6 NA TRBV18 NA TGTGCCAGCTCACCTTCGAGGAATTCACCCCTCCACTTT CASSPSRNSPLHF
TRBJ1-5 NA TRBV6-6 NA TGTGCCAGCAGTGCCTCCGGGAGCGGGGGCAATCAGCCCCAGCATTTT CASSASGSGGNQPQHF